This T cell receptor beta chain is drawn from a study of identical twins. The CDR3 loop spans 16 amino acids. V shed 5 bases and J shed 3 bases, with 19 bases lying between them. Germline assignment: CDR1 MDHEN and CDR2 SYDVKM. Broader study findings: Models underestimated TCR alpha sharing (out-of-frame) in monozygotic twins.

Through template switching, a universal primer site was introduced, and the cDNA contained unique molecular identifiers. TCRdb passed the 5' RACE reads through MiXCR, listing each CDR3 protein once. Here the sample spans 300,000 to 400,000 distinct CDR3 sequences, 9% to 15% being singletons. This clonotype was observed a few times. Its cognate antigen is unknown. The sample was also linked to a second study, of yellow fever vaccine responses in identical twins.

The specimen was CD8+ T cells sorted from blood. This TCR came from a woman aged 18-29 years in good health. The chain joins TRBV28 to TRBJ1-1, with TRBD1 as a possible D gene (6 bases). CDR3 protein: CASSQGLYSGDTEAFF. The CDR3 coding sequence is TGTGCCAGCAGTCAGGGGTTGTATTCTGGGGACACTGAAGCTTTCTTT.